This T cell receptor beta chain emerged from a study of OX40 agonist ivuxolimab in advanced cancers. Findings and caveats of the study: In the expanded peripheral T cells, antigen specificity was never determined. A proportion of nonresponders additionally exhibited low normalized T-cell clonal expansion.

The CDR3 is 18 residues long. V was pared by 3 bases and J by 6 bases, with 14 bases of the junction left unmatched. Germline CDR1 is MGHRA and CDR2 is YSYEKL. Repertoires were generated with immunoSEQ multiplex PCR, while TCRdb's copy carries only in-frame clones and drops some. The table has 50,000 to 60,000 clones, approximately 91% seen once; the top ten hold 11% to 15%. As for this clone: What it recognizes is unknown.

The sequence was collected from an adult with an advanced solid tumor such as melanoma, head and neck, liver or kidney cancer. Sequencing used CD4+ or CD8+ T cells sorted from blood, obtained in a trial of the OX40 agonist ivuxolimab. The chain carries TRBV4-1 and TRBJ2-2, with TRBD1 matching 9 bases. CDR3 residues: CASSHPPLGQGIAGELFF. The CDR3 DNA reads TGCGCCAGCAGCCACCCACCCCTGGGACAGGGAATAGCCGGGGAGCTGTTTTTT.